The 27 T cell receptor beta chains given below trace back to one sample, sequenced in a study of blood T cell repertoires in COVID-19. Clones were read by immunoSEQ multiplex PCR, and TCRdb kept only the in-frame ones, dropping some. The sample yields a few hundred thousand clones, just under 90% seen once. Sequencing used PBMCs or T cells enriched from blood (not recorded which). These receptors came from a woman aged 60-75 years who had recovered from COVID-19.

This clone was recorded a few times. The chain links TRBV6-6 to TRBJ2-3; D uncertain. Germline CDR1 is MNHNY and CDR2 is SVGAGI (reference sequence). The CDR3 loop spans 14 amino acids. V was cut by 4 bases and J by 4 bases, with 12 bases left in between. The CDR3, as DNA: TGTGCCAGCAGTTTTCTCTACCCCCCAGATACGCAGTATTTT. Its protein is CASSFLYPPDTQYF.

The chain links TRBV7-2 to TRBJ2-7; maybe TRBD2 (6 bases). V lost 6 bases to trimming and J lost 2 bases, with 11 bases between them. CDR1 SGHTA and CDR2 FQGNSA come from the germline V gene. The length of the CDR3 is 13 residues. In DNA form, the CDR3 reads TGTGCCAGCAGGCTGCCGGGGGCCTACGAGCAGTACTTC. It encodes CASRLPGAYEQYF.

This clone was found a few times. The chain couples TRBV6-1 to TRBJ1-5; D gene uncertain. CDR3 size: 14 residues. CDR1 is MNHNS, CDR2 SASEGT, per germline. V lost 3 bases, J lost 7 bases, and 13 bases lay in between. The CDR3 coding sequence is TGTGCCAGCAGTGACGGGAGGGCGGGGCAGCCCCAGCATTTT. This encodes CASSDGRAGQPQHF.

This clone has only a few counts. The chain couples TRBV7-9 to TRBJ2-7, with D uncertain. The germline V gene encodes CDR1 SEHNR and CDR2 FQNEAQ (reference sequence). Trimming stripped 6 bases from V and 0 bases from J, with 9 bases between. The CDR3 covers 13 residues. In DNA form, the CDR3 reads TGTGCCAGCAGACCGACGGGCTCCTACGAGCAGTACTTC. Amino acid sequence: CASRPTGSYEQYF.

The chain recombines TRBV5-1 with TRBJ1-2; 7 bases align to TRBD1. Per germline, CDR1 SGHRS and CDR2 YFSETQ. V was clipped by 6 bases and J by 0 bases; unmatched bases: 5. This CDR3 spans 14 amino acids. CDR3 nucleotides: TGCGCCAGCAAAACACAGGGGTCTAACTATGGCTACACCTTC. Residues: CASKTQGSNYGYTF.

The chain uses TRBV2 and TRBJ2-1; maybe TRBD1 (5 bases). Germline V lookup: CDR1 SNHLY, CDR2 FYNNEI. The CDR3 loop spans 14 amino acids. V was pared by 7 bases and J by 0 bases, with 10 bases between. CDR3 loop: CASNRLSSYNEQFF. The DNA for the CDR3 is TGTGCCAGCAACAGGTTAAGCTCCTACAATGAGCAGTTCTTC.

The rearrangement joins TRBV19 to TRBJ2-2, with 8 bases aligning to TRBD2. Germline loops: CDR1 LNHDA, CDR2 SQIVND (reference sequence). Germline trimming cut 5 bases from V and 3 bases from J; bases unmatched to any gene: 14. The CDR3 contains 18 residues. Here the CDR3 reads CASSREGLAGYHTGELFF. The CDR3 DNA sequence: TGTGCCAGTAGTCGGGAAGGGCTAGCGGGTTACCACACCGGGGAGCTGTTTTTT.

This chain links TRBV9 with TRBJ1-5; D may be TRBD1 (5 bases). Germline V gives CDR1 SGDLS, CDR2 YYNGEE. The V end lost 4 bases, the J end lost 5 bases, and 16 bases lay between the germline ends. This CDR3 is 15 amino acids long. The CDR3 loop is CASSLGSGNYQPQHF. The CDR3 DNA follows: TGTGCCAGCAGCCTTGGATCAGGGAACTATCAGCCCCAGCATTTT.

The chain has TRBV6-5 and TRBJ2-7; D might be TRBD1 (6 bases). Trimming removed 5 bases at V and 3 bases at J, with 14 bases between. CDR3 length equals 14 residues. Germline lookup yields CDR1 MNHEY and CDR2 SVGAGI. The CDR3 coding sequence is TGTGCCAGCAGTCAGACCAACAGGGACTACGAGCAGTACTTC. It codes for CASSQTNRDYEQYF.

CDR3 bases: TGCAGTGCTAGTTTCACCCCTTGGGACTACAAGCGTCTTGGGACCCAGTACTTC. It encodes CSASFTPWDYKRLGTQYF. The chain is built from TRBV20-1 and TRBJ2-5; TRBD2 aligns across 7 bases. There are 18 residues in the CDR3. Germline-derived CDR1 and CDR2 are DFQATT and SNEGSKA (reference sequence). Trimming took 3 bases from V and 7 from J; bases not matched to a gene: 23.

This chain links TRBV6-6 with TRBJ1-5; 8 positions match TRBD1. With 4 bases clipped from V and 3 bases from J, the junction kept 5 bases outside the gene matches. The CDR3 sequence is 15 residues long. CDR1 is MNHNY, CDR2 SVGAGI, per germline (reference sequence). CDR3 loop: CASSSSQGDNQPQHF. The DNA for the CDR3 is TGTGCCAGCAGTTCTTCACAGGGGGACAATCAGCCCCAGCATTTT.

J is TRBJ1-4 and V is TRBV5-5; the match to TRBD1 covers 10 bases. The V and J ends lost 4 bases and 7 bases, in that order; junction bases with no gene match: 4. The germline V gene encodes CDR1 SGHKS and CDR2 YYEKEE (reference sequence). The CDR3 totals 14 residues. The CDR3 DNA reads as TGTGCCAGCAGCGGGACAGGGGCAGTTGAAAAACTGTTTTTT. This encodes CASSGTGAVEKLFF. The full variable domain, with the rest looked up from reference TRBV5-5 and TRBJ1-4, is DAGVTQSPTHLIKTRGQQVTLRCSPISGHKSVSWYQQVLGQGPQFIFQYYEKEERGRGNFPDRFSARQFPNYSSELNVNALLLGDSALYLCASSGTGAVEKLFFGSGTQLSVL.

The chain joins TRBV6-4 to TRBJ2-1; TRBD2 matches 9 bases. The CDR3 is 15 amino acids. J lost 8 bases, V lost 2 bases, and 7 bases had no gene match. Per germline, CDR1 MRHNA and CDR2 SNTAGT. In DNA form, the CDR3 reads TGTGCCAGCAGTGACGTGGCGGGGGGGCGTCATGAGCAGTTCTTC. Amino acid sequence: CASSDVAGGRHEQFF.

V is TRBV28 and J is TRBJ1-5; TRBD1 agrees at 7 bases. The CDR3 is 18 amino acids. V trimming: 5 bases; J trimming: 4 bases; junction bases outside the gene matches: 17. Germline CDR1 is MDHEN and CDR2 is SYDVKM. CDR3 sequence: CASSTGTGANFWNQPQHF. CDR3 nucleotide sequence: TGTGCCAGCAGTACCGGCACAGGGGCTAATTTTTGGAATCAGCCCCAGCATTTT.

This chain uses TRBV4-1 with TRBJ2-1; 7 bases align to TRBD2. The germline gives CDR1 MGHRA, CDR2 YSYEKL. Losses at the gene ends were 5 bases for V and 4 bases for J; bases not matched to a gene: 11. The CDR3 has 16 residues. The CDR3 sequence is CASSGRALGIYNEQFF. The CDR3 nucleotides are TGCGCCAGCAGCGGGAGGGCCCTGGGTATTTACAATGAGCAGTTCTTC.

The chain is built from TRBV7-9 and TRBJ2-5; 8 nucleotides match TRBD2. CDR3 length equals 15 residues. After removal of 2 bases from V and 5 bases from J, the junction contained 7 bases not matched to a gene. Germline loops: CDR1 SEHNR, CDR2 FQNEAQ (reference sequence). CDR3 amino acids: CASSLLASGWETQYF. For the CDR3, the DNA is TGTGCCAGCAGCTTACTTGCTAGCGGGTGGGAGACCCAGTACTTC.

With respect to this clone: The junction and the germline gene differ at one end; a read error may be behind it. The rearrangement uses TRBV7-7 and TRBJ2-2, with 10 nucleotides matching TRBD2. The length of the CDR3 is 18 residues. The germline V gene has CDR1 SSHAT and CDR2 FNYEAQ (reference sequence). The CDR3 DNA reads TGTGCTAGCAGCTTAGAGCCAGCGGGAGGGCCTGGCACCGGGGAGCTGTTTTTT. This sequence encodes CASSLEPAGGPGTGELFF.

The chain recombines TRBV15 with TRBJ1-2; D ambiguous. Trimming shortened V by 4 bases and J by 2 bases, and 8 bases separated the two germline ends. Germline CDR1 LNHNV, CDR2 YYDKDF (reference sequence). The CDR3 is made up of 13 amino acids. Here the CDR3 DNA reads TGTGCCACCAGCACGGGATCCAACTATGGCTACACCTTC. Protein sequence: CATSTGSNYGYTF.

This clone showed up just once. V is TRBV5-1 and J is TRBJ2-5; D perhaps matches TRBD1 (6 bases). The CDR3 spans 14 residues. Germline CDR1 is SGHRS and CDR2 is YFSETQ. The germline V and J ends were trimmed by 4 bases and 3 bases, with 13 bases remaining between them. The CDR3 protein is CASSPGTNEETQYF. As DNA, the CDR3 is TGCGCCAGCAGCCCTGGGACAAATGAAGAGACCCAGTACTTC.

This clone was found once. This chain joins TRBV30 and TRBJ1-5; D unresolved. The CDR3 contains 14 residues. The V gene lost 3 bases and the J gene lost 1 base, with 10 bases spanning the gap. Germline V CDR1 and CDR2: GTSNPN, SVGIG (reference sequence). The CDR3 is CAWRKVGSNQPQHF. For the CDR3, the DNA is TGTGCCTGGAGGAAAGTTGGCAGCAATCAGCCCCAGCATTTT. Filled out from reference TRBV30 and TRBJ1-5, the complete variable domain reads SQTIHQWPATLVQPVGSPLSLECTVEGTSNPNLYWYRQAAGRGLQLLFYSVGIGQISSEVPQNLSASRPQDRQFILSSKKLLLSDSGFYLCAWRKVGSNQPQHFGDGTRLSIL.

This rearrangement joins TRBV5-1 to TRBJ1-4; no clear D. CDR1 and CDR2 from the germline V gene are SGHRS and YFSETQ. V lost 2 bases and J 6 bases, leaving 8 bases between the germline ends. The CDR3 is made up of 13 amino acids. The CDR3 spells CASSFDTYEKLFF. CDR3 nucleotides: TGCGCCAGCAGCTTTGACACCTATGAAAAACTGTTTTTT.

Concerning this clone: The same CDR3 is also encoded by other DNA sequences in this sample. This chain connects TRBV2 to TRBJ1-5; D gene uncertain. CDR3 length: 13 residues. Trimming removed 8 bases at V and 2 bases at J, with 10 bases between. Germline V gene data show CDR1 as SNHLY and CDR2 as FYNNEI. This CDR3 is CASGGTGNQPQHF. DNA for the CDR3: TGTGCCAGCGGAGGCACAGGCAATCAGCCCCAGCATTTT.

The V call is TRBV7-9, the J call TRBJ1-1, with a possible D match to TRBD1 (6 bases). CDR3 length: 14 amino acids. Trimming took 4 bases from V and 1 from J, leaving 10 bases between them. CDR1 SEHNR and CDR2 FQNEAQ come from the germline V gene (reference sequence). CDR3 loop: CASSWGHGNTEAFF. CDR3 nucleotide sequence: TGTGCCAGCAGCTGGGGACATGGGAACACTGAAGCTTTCTTT.

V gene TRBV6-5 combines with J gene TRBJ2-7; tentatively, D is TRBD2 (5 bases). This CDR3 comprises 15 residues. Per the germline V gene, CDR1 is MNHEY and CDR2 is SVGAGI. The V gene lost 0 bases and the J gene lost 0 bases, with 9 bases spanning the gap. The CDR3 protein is CASSYSSGSSYEQYF. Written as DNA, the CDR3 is TGTGCCAGCAGTTACTCGAGTGGGAGCTCCTACGAGCAGTACTTC.

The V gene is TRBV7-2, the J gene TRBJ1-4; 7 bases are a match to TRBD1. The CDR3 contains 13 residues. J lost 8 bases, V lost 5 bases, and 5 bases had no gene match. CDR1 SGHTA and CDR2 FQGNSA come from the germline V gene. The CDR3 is CASSPQGVEKLFF. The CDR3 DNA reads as TGTGCCAGCAGCCCGCAGGGGGTGGAAAAACTGTTTTTT.

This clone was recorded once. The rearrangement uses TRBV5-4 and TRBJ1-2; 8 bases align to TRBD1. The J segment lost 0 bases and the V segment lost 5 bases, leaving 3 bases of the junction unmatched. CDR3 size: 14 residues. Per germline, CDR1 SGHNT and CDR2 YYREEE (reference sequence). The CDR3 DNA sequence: TGTGCCAGCAGACAACAGGGGGCTAACTATGGCTACACCTTC. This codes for CASRQQGANYGYTF. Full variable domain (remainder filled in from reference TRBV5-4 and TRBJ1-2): ETGVTQSPTHLIKTRGQQVTLRCSSQSGHNTVSWYQQALGQGPQFIFQYYREEENGRGNFPPRFSGLQFPNYSSELNVNALELDDSALYLCASRQQGANYGYTFGSGTRLTVV.

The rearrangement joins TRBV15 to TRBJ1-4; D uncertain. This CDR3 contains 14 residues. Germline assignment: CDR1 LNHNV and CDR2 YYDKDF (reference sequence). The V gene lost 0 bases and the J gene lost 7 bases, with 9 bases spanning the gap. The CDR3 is CATSRDGAAEKLFF. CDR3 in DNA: TGTGCCACCAGCAGAGATGGAGCGGCTGAAAAACTGTTTTTT. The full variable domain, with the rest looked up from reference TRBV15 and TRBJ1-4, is DAMVIQNPRYQVTQFGKPVTLSCSQTLNHNVMYWYQQKSSQAPKLLFHYYDKDFNNEADTPDNFQSRRPNTSFCFLDIRSPGLGDTAMYLCATSRDGAAEKLFFGSGTQLSVL.